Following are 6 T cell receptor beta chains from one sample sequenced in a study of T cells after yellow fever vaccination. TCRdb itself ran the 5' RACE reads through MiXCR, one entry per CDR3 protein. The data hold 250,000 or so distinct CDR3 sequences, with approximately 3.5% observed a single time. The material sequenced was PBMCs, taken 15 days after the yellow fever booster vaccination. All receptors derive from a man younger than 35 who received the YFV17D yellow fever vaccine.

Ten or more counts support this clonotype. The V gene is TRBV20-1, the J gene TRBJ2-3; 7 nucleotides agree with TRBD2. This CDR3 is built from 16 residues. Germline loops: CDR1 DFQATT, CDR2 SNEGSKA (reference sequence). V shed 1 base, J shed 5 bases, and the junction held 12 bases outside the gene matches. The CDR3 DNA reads TGCAGTGCTAGAGCGAGTAGGGACTACCCCCAAGATACGCAGTATTTT. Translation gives CSARASRDYPQDTQYF.

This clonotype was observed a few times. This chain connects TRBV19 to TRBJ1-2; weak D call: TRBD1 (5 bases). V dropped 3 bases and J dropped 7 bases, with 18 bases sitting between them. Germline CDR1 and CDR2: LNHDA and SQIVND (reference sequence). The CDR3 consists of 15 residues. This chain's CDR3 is CASSIQGGRARGYTF. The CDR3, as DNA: TGTGCCAGTAGTATCCAGGGAGGACGAGCTCGTGGCTACACCTTC.

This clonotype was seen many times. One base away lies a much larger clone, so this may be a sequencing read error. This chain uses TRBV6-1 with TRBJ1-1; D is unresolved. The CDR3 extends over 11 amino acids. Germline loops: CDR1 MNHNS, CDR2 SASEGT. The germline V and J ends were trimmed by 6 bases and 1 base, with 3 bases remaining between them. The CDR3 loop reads CASRANTEAFF. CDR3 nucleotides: TGTGCCAGCAGGGCGAACACTGAAGCTTTCTTT.

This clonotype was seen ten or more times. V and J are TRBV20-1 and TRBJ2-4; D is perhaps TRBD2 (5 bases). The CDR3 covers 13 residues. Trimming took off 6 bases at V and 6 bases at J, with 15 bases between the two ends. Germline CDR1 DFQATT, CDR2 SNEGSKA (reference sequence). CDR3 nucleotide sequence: TGCAGTGCCCAAAGTAGCGTTACAAACATTCAGTACTTC. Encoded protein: CSAQSSVTNIQYF.

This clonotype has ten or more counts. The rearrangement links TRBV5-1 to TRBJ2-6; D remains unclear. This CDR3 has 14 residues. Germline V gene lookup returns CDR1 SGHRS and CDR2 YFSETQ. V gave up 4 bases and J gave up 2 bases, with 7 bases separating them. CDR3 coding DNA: TGCGCCAGCAGCCCCCAAGCTGGGGCCAACGTCCTGACTTTC. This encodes CASSPQAGANVLTF.

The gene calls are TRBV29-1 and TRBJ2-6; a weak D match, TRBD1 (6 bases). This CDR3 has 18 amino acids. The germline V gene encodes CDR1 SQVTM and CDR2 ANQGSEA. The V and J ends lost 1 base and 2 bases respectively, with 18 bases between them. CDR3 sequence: CSVEAPGHRLTGANVLTF. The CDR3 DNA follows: TGCAGCGTTGAAGCACCGGGACACCGCCTTACTGGGGCCAACGTCCTGACTTTC. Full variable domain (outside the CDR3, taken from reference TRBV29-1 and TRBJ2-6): SAVISQKPSRDICQRGTSLTIQCQVDSQVTMMFWYRQQPGQSLTLIATANQGSEATYESGFVIDKFPISRPNLTFSTLTVSNMSPEDSSIYLCSVEAPGHRLTGANVLTFGAGSRLTVL.